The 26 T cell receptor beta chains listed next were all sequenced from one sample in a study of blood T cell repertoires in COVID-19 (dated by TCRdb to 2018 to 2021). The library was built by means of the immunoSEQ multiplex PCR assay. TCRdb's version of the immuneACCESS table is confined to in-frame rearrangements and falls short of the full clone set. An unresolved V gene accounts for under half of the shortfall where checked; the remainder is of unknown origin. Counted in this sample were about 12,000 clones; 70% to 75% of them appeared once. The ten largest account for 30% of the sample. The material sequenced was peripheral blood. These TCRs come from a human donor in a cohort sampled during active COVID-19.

CDR3: CAWSDRDSYNEKLFF. CDR3 nucleotide sequence: TGTGCCTGGAGTGACAGGGACAGCTATAATGAAAAACTGTTTTTT. The chain combines TRBV30 with TRBJ1-4, with 7 nucleotides matching TRBD1. Germline V lookup: CDR1 GTSNPN, CDR2 SVGIG (reference sequence). The junction had 6 bases not matched to a gene; V was cut back by 1 base and J by 4 bases. The CDR3 has 15 residues.

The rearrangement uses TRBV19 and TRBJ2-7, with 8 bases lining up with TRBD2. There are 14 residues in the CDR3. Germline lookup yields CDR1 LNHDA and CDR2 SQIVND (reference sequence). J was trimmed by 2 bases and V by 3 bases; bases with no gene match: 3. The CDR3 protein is CASSISGRAYEQYF. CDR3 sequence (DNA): TGTGCCAGTAGTATTTCCGGGAGGGCCTACGAGCAGTACTTC.

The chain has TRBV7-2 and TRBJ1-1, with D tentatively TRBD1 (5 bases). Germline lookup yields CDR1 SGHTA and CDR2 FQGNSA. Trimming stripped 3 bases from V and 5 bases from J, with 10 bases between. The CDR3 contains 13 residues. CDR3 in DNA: TGTGCCAGCAGCTTCAGGCGGGGGACTGAAGCTTTCTTT. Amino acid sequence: CASSFRRGTEAFF.

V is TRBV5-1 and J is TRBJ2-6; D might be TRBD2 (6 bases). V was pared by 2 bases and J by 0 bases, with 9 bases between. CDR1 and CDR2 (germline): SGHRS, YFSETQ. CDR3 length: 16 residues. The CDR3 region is CASSFGGNSGANVLTF. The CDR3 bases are TGCGCCAGCAGCTTCGGGGGTAACTCTGGGGCCAACGTCCTGACTTTC. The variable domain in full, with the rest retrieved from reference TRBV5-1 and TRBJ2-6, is KAGVTQTPRYLIKTRGQQVTLSCSPISGHRSVSWYQQTPGQGLQFLFEYFSETQRNKGNFPGRFSGRQFSNSRSEMNVSTLELGDSALYLCASSFGGNSGANVLTFGAGSRLTVL.

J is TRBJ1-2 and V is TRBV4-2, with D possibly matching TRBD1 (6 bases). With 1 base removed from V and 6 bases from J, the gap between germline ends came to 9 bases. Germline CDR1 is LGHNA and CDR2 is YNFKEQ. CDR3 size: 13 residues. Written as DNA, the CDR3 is TGTGCCAGCAGCCAAGGGGGGGGCAATGGCTACACCTTC. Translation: CASSQGGGNGYTF.

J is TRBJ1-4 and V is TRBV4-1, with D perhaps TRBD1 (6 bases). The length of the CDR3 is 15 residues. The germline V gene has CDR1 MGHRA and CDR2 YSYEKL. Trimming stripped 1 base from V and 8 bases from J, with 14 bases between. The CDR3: CASSQGGHGAEKLFF. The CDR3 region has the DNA TGCGCCAGCAGCCAAGGGGGACACGGGGCGGAAAAACTGTTTTTT.

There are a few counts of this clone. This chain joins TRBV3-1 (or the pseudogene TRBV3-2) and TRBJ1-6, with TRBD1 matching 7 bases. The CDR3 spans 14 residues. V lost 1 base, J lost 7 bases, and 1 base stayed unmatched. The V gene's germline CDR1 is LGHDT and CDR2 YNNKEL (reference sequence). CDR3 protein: CASSQATGNSPLHF. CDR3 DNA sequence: TGTGCCAGCAGCCAAGCGACAGGGAATTCACCCCTCCACTTT.

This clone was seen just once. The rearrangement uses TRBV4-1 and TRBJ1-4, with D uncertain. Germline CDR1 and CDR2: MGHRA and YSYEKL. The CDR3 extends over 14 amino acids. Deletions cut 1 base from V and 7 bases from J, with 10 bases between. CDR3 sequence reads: CASSQAGRVEKLFF. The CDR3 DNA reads TGCGCCAGCAGCCAAGCGGGGAGGGTTGAAAAACTGTTTTTT.

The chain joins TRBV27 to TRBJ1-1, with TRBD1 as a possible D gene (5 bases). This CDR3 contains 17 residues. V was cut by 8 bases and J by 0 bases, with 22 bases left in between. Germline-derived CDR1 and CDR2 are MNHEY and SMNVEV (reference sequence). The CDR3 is CASRLTVSLTMNTEAFF. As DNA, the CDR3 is TGTGCCAGCCGGCTGACAGTCTCTCTCACAATGAACACTGAAGCTTTCTTT.

The DNA of the CDR3 is TGTGCCAGCGCCCGTCCAGCAGATACGCAGTATTTT. Protein product: CASARPADTQYF. The chain uses TRBV2 and TRBJ2-3; D not resolved. The germline gives CDR1 SNHLY, CDR2 FYNNEI. The CDR3 totals 12 residues. V lost 8 bases, J lost 4 bases, and 10 bases lay in between.

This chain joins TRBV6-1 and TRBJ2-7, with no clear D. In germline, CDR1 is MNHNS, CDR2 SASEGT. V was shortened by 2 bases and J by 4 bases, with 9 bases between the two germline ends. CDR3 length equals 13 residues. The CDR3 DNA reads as TGTGCCAGCAGTGAATCCCCGTTTTACGAGCAGTACTTC. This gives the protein CASSESPFYEQYF.

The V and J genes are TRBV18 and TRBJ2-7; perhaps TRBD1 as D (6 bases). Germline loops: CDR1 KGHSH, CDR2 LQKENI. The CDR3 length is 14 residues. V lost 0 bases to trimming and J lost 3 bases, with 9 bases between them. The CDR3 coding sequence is TGTGCCAGCTCACCACCCGGGACAATCTACGAGCAGTACTTC. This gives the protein CASSPPGTIYEQYF.

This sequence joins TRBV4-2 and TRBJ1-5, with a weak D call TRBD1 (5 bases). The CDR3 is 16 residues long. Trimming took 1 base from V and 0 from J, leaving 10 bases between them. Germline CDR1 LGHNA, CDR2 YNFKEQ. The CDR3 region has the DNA TGTGCCAGCAGCCAAGGCGGGGCTTATAGCAATCAGCCCCAGCATTTT. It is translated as CASSQGGAYSNQPQHF.

The CDR3 here is CASSFGTGGPYEQYF. In DNA, the CDR3 is TGTGCCAGCAGTTTCGGGACAGGGGGCCCGTACGAGCAGTACTTC. This chain uses TRBV27 with TRBJ2-7; 12 bases match TRBD1. The ends lost 3 bases at V and 4 bases at J; junction bases unmatched: 4. Looked up from germline, CDR1 is MNHEY and CDR2 is SMNVEV (reference sequence). The CDR3 is 15 amino acids.

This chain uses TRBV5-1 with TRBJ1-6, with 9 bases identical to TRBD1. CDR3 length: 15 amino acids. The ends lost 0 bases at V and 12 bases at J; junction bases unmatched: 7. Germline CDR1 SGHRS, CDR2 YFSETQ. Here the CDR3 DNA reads TGCGCCAGCAGCTTGGGGGGACAGGGCTCCGTACCCCTCCACTTT. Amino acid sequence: CASSLGGQGSVPLHF.

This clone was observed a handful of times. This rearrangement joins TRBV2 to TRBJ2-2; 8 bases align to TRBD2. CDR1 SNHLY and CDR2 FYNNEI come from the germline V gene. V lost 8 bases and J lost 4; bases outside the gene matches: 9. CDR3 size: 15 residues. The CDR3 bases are TGTGCCAGCCCAGCGGGAGCGTCGGGCACCGGGGAGCTGTTTTTT. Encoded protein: CASPAGASGTGELFF.

CDR3 protein: CASSLGPRAREQYF. Written as DNA, the CDR3 is TGTGCCAGCAGCTTGGGCCCGAGGGCTCGCGAGCAGTACTTC. This rearrangement joins TRBV5-4 to TRBJ2-7; perhaps TRBD2 as D (5 bases). This CDR3 has 14 residues. Germline values: CDR1 SGHNT, CDR2 YYREEE (reference sequence). Trimming pared 0 bases from V and 6 bases from J, leaving 13 bases between. Looking up the rest from reference TRBV5-4 and TRBJ2-7 gives the full variable domain: ETGVTQSPTHLIKTRGQQVTLRCSSQSGHNTVSWYQQALGQGPQFIFQYYREEENGRGNFPPRFSGLQFPNYSSELNVNALELDDSALYLCASSLGPRAREQYFGPGTRLTVT.

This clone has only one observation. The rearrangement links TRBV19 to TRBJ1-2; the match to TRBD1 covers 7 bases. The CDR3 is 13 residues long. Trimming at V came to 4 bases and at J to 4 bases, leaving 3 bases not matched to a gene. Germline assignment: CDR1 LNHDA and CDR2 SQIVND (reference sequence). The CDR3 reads CASSRDSFYGYTF. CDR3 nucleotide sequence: TGTGCCAGTAGTAGGGACAGCTTCTATGGCTACACCTTC. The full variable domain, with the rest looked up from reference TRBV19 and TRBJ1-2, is DGGITQSPKYLFRKEGQNVTLSCEQNLNHDAMYWYRQDPGQGLRLIYYSQIVNDFQKGDIAEGYSVSREKKESFPLTVTSAQKNPTAFYLCASSRDSFYGYTFGSGTRLTVV.

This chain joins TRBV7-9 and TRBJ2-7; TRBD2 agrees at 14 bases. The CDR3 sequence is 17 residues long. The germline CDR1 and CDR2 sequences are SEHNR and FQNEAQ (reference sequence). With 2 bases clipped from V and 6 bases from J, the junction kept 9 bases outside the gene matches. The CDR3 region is CASSLRGGLAGDGEQYF. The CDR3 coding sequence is TGTGCCAGCAGCTTAAGGGGGGGACTAGCGGGAGATGGCGAGCAGTACTTC.

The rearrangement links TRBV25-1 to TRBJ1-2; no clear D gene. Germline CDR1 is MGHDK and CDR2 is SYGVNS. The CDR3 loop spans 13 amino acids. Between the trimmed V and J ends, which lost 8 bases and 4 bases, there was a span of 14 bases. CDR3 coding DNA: TGTGCCAGCGGAGTAGGTCGGGGCTATGGCTACACCTTC. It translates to CASGVGRGYGYTF.

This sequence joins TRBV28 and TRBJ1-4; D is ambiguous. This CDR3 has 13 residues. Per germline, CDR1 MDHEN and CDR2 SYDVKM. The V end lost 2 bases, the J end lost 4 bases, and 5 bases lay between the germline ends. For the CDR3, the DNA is TGTGCCAGCAGTTTAACAGTTAATGAAAAACTGTTTTTT. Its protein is CASSLTVNEKLFF. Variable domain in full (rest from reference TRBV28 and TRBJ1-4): DVKVTQSSRYLVKRTGEKVFLECVQDMDHENMFWYRQDPGLGLRLIYFSYDVKMKEKGDIPEGYSVSREKKERFSLILESASTNQTSMYLCASSLTVNEKLFFGSGTQLSVL.

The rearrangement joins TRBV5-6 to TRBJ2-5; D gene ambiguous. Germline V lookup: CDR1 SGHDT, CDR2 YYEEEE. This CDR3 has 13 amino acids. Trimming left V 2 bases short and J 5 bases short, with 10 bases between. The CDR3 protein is CASSLATGETQYF. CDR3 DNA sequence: TGTGCCAGCAGCTTAGCTACCGGGGAGACCCAGTACTTC.

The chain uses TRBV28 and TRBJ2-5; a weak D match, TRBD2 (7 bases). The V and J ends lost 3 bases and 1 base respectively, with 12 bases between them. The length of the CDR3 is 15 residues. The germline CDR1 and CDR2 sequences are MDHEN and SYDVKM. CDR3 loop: CASSFLRGPQETQYF. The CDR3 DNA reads TGTGCCAGCAGTTTTCTGCGGGGGCCCCAAGAGACCCAGTACTTC.

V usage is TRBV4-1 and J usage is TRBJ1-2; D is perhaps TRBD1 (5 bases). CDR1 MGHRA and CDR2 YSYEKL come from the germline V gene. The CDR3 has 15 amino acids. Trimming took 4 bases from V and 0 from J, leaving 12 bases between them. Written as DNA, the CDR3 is TGCGCCAGCAGCCGCCCGACAGAAGCTAACTATGGCTACACCTTC. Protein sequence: CASSRPTEANYGYTF.

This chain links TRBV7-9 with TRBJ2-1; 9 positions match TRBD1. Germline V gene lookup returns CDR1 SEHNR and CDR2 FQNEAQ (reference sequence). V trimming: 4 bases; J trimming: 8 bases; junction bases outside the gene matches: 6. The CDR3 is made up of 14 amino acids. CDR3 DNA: TGTGCCAGCAGCTATGGGACAGGGATGGATGAGCAGTTCTTC. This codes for CASSYGTGMDEQFF.

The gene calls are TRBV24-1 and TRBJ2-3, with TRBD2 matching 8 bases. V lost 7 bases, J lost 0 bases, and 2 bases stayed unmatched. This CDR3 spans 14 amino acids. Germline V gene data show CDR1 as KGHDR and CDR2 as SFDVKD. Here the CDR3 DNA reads TGTGCCACCAGAACTAGCGGTAGCACAGATACGCAGTATTTT. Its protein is CATRTSGSTDTQYF.